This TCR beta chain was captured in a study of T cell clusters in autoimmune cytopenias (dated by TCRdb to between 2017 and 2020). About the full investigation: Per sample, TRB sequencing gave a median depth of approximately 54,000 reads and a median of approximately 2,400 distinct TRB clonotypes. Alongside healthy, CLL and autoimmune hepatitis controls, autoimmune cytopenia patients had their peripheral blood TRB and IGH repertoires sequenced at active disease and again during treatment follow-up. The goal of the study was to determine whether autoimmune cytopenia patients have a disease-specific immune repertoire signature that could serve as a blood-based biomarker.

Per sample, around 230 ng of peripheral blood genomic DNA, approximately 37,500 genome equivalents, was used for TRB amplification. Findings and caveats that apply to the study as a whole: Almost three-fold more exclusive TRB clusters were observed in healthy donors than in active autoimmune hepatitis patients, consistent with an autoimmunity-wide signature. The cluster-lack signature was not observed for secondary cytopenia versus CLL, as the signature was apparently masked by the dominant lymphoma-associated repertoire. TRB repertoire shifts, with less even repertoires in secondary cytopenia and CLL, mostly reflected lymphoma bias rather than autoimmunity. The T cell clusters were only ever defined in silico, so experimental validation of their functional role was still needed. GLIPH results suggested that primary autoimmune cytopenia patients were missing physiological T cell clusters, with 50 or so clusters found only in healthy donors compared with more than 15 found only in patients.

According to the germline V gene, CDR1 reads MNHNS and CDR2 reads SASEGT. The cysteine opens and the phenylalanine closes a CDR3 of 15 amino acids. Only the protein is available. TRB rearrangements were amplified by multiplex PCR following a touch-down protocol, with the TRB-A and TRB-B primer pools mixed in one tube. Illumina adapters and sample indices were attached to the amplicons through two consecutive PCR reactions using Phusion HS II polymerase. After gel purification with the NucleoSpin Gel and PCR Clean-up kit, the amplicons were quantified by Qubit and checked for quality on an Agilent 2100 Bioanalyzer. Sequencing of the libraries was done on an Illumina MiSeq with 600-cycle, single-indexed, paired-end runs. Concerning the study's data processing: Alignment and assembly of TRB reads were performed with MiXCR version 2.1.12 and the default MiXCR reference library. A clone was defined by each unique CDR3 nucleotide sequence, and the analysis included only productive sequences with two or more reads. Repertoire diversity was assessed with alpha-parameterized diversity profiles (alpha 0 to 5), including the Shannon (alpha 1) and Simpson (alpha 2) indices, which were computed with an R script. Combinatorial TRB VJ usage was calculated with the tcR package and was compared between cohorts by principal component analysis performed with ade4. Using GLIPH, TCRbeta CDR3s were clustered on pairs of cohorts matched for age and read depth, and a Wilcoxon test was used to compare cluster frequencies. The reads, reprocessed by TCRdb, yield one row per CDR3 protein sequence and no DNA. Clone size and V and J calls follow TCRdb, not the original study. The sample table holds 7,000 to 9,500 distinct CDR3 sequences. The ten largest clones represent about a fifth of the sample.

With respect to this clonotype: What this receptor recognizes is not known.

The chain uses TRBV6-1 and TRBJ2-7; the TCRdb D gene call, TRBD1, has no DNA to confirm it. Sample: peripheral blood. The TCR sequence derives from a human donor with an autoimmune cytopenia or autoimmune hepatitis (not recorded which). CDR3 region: CASSAPGQRSYEQYF.